The 21 T cell receptor beta chains below come from one sample, sequenced in a study of cytomegalovirus exposure and HLA in healthy donors. PCR used 60 Vbeta primers and 13 Jbeta primers. The protocol was immunoSEQ multiplex PCR, while the TCRdb copy is restricted to in-frame clones and leaves out a portion. Of 78,000 or so clones listed, roughly 83% are singletons. Sequenced input: PBMCs. These TCRs come from a woman in her forties or fifties in good health and CMV-seronegative.

Concerning this clone itself: A read error may produce the germline difference seen at one junction end. The sample carries other DNA sequences with the same CDR3. This chain joins TRBV19 and TRBJ1-6; TRBD1 might be the D (6 bases). Germline assignment: CDR1 LNHDA and CDR2 SQIVND (reference sequence). The CDR3 is made up of 17 amino acids. Written as DNA, the CDR3 is TGTGCCAGTAGCCACAGGGTTTCAAACTCCTATAATTCCCCCCTCCACTTT. Translation gives CASSHRVSNSYNSPLHF. The full variable domain, in which reference TRBV19 and TRBJ1-6 provide the parts outside the CDR3, is DGGITQSPKYLFRKEGQNVTLSCEQNLNHDAMYWYRQDPGQGLRLIYYSQIVNDFQKGDIAEGYSVSREKKESFPLTVTSAQKNPTAFYLCASSHRVSNSYNSPLHFGNGTRLTVT.

The chain recombines TRBV6-6 with TRBJ2-7; D might be TRBD1 (6 bases). Trimming cost V 2 bases and J 0 bases, with 11 bases left between them. Germline CDR1 and CDR2: MNHNY and SVGAGI (reference sequence). CDR3 size: 15 residues. CDR3 region: CASSYGQQDSYEQYV. The DNA of the CDR3 is TGTGCCAGCAGTTACGGACAGCAAGACTCCTACGAGCAGTACGTC.

The genes are TRBV4-3 and TRBJ2-2; a weak D match, TRBD2 (6 bases). CDR3 length equals 16 residues. V dropped 2 bases and J dropped 1 base, with 11 bases sitting between them. From germline, CDR1 is LGHNA and CDR2 YSLEER. The CDR3 sequence: CASSQRSSENTGELFF. In DNA form, the CDR3 reads TGCGCCAGCAGCCAAAGGTCTAGCGAGAACACCGGGGAGCTGTTTTTT.

The chain joins TRBV5-1 to TRBJ1-5; TRBD1 might be the D (5 bases). The V end was cut by 4 bases, the J end by 4 bases, with 15 bases between. There are 15 residues in the CDR3. Germline CDR1 reads SGHRS; CDR2 reads YFSETQ. In nucleotides, the CDR3 is TGCGCCAGCAGCCCGGGTGGGGGAGGGAATCAGCCCCAGCATTTT. It encodes CASSPGGGGNQPQHF.

The chain uses TRBV10-3 and TRBJ2-7, with D possibly matching TRBD2 (5 bases). The CDR3 is made up of 15 amino acids. V shed 10 bases and J shed 4 bases, with 23 bases lying between them. Looked up from germline, CDR1 is ENHRY and CDR2 is SYGVKD. The CDR3 region has the DNA TGTGCCACCGTCTTCGGGGAAGTGGGGATTTACGAGCAGTACTTC. This encodes CATVFGEVGIYEQYF.

The chain uses TRBV2 and TRBJ2-7; 9 bases align to TRBD2. The ends lost 10 bases at V and 6 bases at J; junction bases unmatched: 7. The CDR3 spans 12 residues. Germline V CDR1 and CDR2: SNHLY, FYNNEI. For the CDR3, the DNA is TGTGCCATTAGCGGGAGAGGGATCGAGCAGTACTTC. This encodes CAISGRGIEQYF. Combining the CDR3 with reference TRBV2 and TRBJ2-7 gives the whole variable domain EPEVTQTPSHQVTQMGQEVILRCVPISNHLYFYWYRQILGQKVEFLVSFYNNEISEKSEIFDDQFSVERPDGSNFTLKIRSTKLEDSAMYFCAISGRGIEQYFGPGTRLTVT.

The J gene is TRBJ1-5, the V gene TRBV6-1; D is undetermined. Per the germline V gene, CDR1 is MNHNS and CDR2 is SASEGT. Trimming removed 2 bases at V and 4 bases at J, with 9 bases between. The CDR3 contains 14 residues. Here the CDR3 reads CASSESGRNQPQHF. CDR3 in DNA: TGTGCCAGCAGTGAAAGCGGCAGAAATCAGCCCCAGCATTTT.

This chain uses TRBV19 with TRBJ2-3; TRBD2 might be the D (6 bases). This CDR3 region has 17 residues. The V gene lost 5 bases and the J gene lost 1 base, with 19 bases spanning the gap. Germline V CDR1 and CDR2: LNHDA, SQIVND (reference sequence). This chain's CDR3 is CASSLLGTPAGTDTQYF. The CDR3, as DNA: TGTGCCAGTAGTCTACTAGGGACTCCGGCGGGCACAGATACGCAGTATTTT.

The gene calls are TRBV11-2 and TRBJ2-5, with 8 bases fitting TRBD2. Germline V gives CDR1 SGHAT, CDR2 FQNNGV. Unmatched junction bases numbered 11, after V lost 3 bases and J lost 5 bases. This CDR3 comprises 16 residues. CDR3: CASSFGEREFMETQYF. The CDR3 coding sequence is TGTGCCAGCAGCTTTGGTGAGCGGGAGTTTATGGAGACCCAGTACTTC.

V usage is TRBV5-1 and J usage is TRBJ2-7; 12 bases are a match to TRBD2. With V trimmed by 4 bases and J by 0 bases, 5 bases remained unmatched. The CDR3 has 16 residues. Germline lookup yields CDR1 SGHRS and CDR2 YFSETQ. The CDR3 is CASSPGLAGSSYEQYF. The CDR3 DNA follows: TGCGCCAGCAGCCCTGGACTAGCGGGAAGCTCCTACGAGCAGTACTTC.

The genes are TRBV19 and TRBJ2-3, with TRBD2 as a possible D gene (6 bases). The V end lost 2 bases, the J end lost 0 bases, and 24 bases lay between the germline ends. The CDR3 totals 20 residues. CDR1 is LNHDA and CDR2 is SQIVND in the germline V gene (reference sequence). CDR3 sequence reads: CASSIMGLRSGTGSTDTQYF. CDR3 DNA: TGTGCCAGTAGTATAATGGGACTTCGAAGTGGGACGGGGAGCACAGATACGCAGTATTTT.

The chain joins TRBV7-9 to TRBJ1-2, with 7 bases aligning to TRBD1. CDR3 size: 18 residues. Trimming removed 2 bases from V and 3 bases from J; junction bases left unmatched: 15. The germline V gene encodes CDR1 SEHNR and CDR2 FQNEAQ (reference sequence). DNA for the CDR3: TGTGCCAGCAGCTTAACCAACGAGCGACAGGGAAGGGACTATGGCTACACCTTC. Protein product: CASSLTNERQGRDYGYTF.

The CDR3: CASSYRSGIQETQYF. The CDR3 DNA sequence: TGTGCCAGCAGTTACCGTTCGGGGATCCAAGAGACCCAGTACTTC. V gene TRBV6-5 combines with J gene TRBJ2-5; a possible D gene is TRBD2 (5 bases). Germline V gene data show CDR1 as MNHEY and CDR2 as SVGAGI. Trimming pared 2 bases from V and 1 base from J, leaving 11 bases between. The CDR3 extends over 15 amino acids.

CDR3 DNA: TGCAGCGTTACCGGGACTAGCGGGGCGTGGGAGACCCAGTACTTC. It is translated as CSVTGTSGAWETQYF. This chain uses TRBV29-1 with TRBJ2-5; 13 positions match TRBD2. CDR3 length: 15 residues. V trimming: 5 bases; J trimming: 5 bases; junction bases outside the gene matches: 8. Germline loops: CDR1 SQVTM, CDR2 ANQGSEA.

This chain joins TRBV29-1 and TRBJ1-1; 10 nucleotides agree with TRBD1. J gave up 5 bases and V 6 bases, and 6 bases lay outside the gene matches. The CDR3 covers 13 residues. Per germline, CDR1 SQVTM and CDR2 ANQGSEA. The CDR3 sequence is CSVRTGGDTEAFF. The CDR3 nucleotides are TGCAGCGTAAGGACAGGGGGGGATACTGAAGCTTTCTTT.

V is TRBV12-5 and J is TRBJ1-2; D is possibly TRBD1 (5 bases). V lost 1 base and J 8 bases, leaving 14 bases between the germline ends. The length of the CDR3 is 14 residues. CDR1 is LGHNT and CDR2 is FRNRAP in the germline V gene. The DNA for the CDR3 is TGTGCTAGTGGTTTGGCCCAGGGCCGAGGCGGCTACACCTTC. It encodes CASGLAQGRGGYTF. The whole variable domain, filled in from reference TRBV12-5 and TRBJ1-2, reads DARVTQTPRHKVTEMGQEVTMRCQPILGHNTVFWYRQTMMQGLELLAYFRNRAPLDDSGMPKDRFSAEMPDATLATLKIQPSEPRDSAVYFCASGLAQGRGGYTFGSGTRLTVV.

For the CDR3, the DNA is TGTGCCAGCAGCGGGGGGGGCGGGGAAGCTTTCTTT. Its translation is CASSGGGGEAFF. The rearrangement joins TRBV4-2 to TRBJ1-1, with D perhaps matching TRBD1 (6 bases). CDR1 and CDR2 from the germline V gene are LGHNA and YNFKEQ. V was cut by 5 bases and J by 8 bases, with 12 bases left in between. The CDR3 runs to 12 residues.

The V gene is TRBV7-9, the J gene TRBJ2-5; 7 bases align to TRBD2. CDR3 length: 15 amino acids. V lost 0 bases and J lost 4; bases outside the gene matches: 5. Germline-derived CDR1 and CDR2 are SEHNR and FQNEAQ (reference sequence). The CDR3 is CASSLALAVGETQYF. CDR3 bases: TGTGCCAGCAGCTTAGCCCTAGCGGTGGGAGAGACCCAGTACTTC. The full variable domain, in which reference TRBV7-9 and TRBJ2-5 provide the parts outside the CDR3, is DTGVSQNPRHKITKRGQNVTFRCDPISEHNRLYWYRQTLGQGPEFLTYFQNEAQLEKSRLLSDRFSAERPKGSFSTLEIQRTEQGDSAMYLCASSLALAVGETQYFGPGTRLLVL.

The chain combines TRBV7-2 with TRBJ2-2; 7 bases line up with TRBD1. V was pared by 4 bases and J by 5 bases, with 7 bases of the junction left unmatched. Looked up from germline, CDR1 is SGHTA and CDR2 is FQGNSA. The CDR3 spans 15 residues. The CDR3 loop reads CASSYTTGVTGELFF. The DNA for the CDR3 is TGTGCCAGCAGCTATACTACAGGGGTTACCGGGGAGCTGTTTTTT.

This clone came up once. The J gene is TRBJ1-4, the V gene TRBV25-1, with D possibly TRBD1 on 5 matching bases. In germline, CDR1 is MGHDK, CDR2 SYGVNS. The CDR3 sequence is 15 residues long. V was cut by 1 base and J by 0 bases, with 6 bases left in between. As DNA, the CDR3 is TGTGCCAGCAGTGAATGGGGGGCAACTAATGAAAAACTGTTTTTT. Its translation: CASSEWGATNEKLFF.

This rearrangement joins TRBV30 to TRBJ1-6; D call uncertain. CDR1 and CDR2 (germline): GTSNPN, SVGIG (reference sequence). Between the trimmed V and J ends, which lost 3 bases and 7 bases, there was a span of 16 bases. The CDR3 has 15 amino acids. The CDR3 loop reads CAWSATRELNSPLHF. The CDR3 DNA reads TGTGCCTGGAGCGCCACCCGGGAATTAAATTCACCCCTCCACTTT. The full variable domain, rest sourced from reference TRBV30 and TRBJ1-6, is SQTIHQWPATLVQPVGSPLSLECTVEGTSNPNLYWYRQAAGRGLQLLFYSVGIGQISSEVPQNLSASRPQDRQFILSSKKLLLSDSGFYLCAWSATRELNSPLHFGNGTRLTVT.